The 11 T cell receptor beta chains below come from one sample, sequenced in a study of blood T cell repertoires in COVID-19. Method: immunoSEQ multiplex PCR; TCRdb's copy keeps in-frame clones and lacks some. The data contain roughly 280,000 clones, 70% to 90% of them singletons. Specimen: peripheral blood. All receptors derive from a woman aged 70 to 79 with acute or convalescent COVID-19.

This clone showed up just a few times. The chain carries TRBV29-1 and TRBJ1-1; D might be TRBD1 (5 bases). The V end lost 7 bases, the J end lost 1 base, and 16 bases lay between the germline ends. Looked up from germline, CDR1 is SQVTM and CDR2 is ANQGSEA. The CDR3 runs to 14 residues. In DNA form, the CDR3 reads TGCAGCGGGAGGGACGGCGGTTGGAACACTGAAGCTTTCTTT. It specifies CSGRDGGWNTEAFF. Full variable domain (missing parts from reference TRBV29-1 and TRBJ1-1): SAVISQKPSRDICQRGTSLTIQCQVDSQVTMMFWYRQQPGQSLTLIATANQGSEATYESGFVIDKFPISRPNLTFSTLTVSNMSPEDSSIYLCSGRDGGWNTEAFFGQGTRLTVV.

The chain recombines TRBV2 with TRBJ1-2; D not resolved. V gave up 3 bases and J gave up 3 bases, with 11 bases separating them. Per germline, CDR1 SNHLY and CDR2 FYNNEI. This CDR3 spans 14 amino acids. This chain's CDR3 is CASSEGSGYYGYTF. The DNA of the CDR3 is TGTGCCAGCAGTGAGGGCAGTGGATACTATGGCTACACCTTC.

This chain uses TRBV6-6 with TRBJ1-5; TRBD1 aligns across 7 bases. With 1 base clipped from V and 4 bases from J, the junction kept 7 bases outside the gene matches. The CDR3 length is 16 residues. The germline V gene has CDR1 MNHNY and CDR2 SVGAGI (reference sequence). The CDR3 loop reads CASSYFGRDRNQPQHF. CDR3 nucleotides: TGTGCCAGCAGTTACTTTGGACGGGACAGAAATCAGCCCCAGCATTTT.

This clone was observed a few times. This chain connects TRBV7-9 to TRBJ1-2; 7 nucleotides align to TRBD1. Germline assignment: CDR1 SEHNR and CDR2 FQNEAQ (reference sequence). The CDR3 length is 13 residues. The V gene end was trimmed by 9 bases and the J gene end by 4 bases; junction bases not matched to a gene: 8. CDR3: CASTGVPFYGYTF. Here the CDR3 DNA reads TGTGCCAGTACAGGGGTGCCCTTCTATGGCTACACCTTC.

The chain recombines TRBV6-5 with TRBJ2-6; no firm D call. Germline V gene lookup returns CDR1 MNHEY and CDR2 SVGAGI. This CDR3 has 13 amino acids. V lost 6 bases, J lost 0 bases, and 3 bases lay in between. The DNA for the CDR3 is TGTGCCAGCAGAGCCTCTGGGGCCAACGTCCTGACTTTC. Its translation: CASRASGANVLTF.

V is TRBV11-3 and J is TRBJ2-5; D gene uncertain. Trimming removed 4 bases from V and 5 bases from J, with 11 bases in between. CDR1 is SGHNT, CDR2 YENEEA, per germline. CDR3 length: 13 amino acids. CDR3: CASSSRNEETQYF. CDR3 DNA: TGTGCCAGCAGCTCAAGAAACGAGGAGACCCAGTACTTC. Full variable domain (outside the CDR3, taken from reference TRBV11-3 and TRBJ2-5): EAGVVQSPRYKIIEKKQPVAFWCNPISGHNTLYWYLQNLGQGPELLIRYENEEAVDDSQLPKDRFSAERLKGVDSTLKIQPAELGDSAVYLCASSSRNEETQYFGPGTRLLVL.

Written as DNA, the CDR3 is TGTGCCAGCAGCTTGTTGGCGGGGGCGGGAAACACCATATATTTT. Translation: CASSLLAGAGNTIYF. The gene calls are TRBV7-2 and TRBJ1-3; D is possibly TRBD1 (6 bases). Trimming took 3 bases from V and 4 from J, leaving 13 bases between them. Germline loops: CDR1 SGHTA, CDR2 FQGNSA. The CDR3 loop spans 15 amino acids.

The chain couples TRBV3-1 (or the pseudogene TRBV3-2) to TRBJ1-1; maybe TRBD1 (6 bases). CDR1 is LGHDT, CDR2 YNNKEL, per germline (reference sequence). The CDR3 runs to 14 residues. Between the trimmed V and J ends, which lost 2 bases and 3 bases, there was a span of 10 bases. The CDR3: CASSQIQGHTEAFF. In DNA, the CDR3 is TGTGCCAGCAGCCAAATACAGGGTCACACTGAAGCTTTCTTT.

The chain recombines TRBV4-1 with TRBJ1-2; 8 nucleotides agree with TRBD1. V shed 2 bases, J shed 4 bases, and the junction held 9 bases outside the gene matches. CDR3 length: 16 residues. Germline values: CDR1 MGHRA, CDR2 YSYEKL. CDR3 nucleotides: TGCGCCAGCAGCCAACTCCAGGGGGCGCAGGGCTATGGCTACACCTTC. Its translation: CASSQLQGAQGYGYTF.

CDR3 protein: CASGYLLRGNTDTQYF. For the CDR3, the DNA is TGTGCCAGCGGCTATTTGCTTCGCGGGAACACAGATACGCAGTATTTT. The V gene is TRBV5-4, the J gene TRBJ2-3, with D possibly TRBD2 on 6 matching bases. Germline CDR1 is SGHNT and CDR2 is YYREEE (reference sequence). The CDR3 has 16 amino acids. Trimming took 7 bases from V and 2 from J, leaving 20 bases between them.

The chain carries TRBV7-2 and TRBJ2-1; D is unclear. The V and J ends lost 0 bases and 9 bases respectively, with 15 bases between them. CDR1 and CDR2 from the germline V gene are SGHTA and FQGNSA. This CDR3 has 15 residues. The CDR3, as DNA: TGTGCCAGCAGCTTAGCGCTACTACTATCGGGTGAGCAGTTCTTC. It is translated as CASSLALLLSGEQFF.